Listed here is a single TCR beta chain. Its specificity is unknown. The CDR3 consists of 16 residues. From germline, CDR1 is MNHNY and CDR2 SVGAGI (reference sequence). V shed 6 bases, J shed 2 bases, and the junction held 6 bases outside the gene matches. Genomic DNA per cell subset filled all wells of several immunoSEQ plates. Assay: immunoSEQ multiplex PCR; the TCRdb copy retains only in-frame clones and omits some. The sample consists of some 600,000 clones, around 96% of them appearing once. These data belong to a study of shared clonotypes between healthy human individuals. Study results and caveats: Enrolling few donors narrowed the genetic and exposure-history diversity that was represented.

Selected positively for CCR7 and CD45RO-negative, naive CD8 cells excluded terminally differentiated effector memory CD45RA+ cells. This receptor was identified in a woman aged 25 to 39 in good health. The chain carries TRBV6-6 and TRBJ2-4, with TRBD2 matching 11 bases. Specimen: naive CD8+ T cells sorted from blood. CDR3 protein: CASRSTSGSSKNIQYF. The CDR3 nucleotides are TGTGCCAGCAGGTCTACTAGCGGGAGTTCCAAAAACATTCAGTACTTC.